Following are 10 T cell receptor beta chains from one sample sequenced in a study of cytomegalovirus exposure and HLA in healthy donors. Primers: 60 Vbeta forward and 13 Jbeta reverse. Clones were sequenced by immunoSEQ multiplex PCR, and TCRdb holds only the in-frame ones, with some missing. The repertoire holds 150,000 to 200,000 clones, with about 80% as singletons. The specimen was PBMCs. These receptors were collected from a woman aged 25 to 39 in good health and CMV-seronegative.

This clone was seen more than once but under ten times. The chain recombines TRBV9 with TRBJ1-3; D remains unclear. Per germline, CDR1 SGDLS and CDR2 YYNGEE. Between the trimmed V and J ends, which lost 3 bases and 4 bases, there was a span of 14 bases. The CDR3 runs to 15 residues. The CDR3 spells CASSALVGWGNTIYF. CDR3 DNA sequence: TGTGCCAGCAGCGCCCTTGTCGGGTGGGGAAACACCATATATTTT.

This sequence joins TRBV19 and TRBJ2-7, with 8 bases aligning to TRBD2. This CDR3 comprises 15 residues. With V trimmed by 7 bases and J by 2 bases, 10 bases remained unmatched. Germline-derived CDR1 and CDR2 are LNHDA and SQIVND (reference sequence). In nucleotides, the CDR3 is TGTGCCAGTATCCCTGGGAGCGGGGGACCCTACGAGCAGTACTTC. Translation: CASIPGSGGPYEQYF.

The CDR3, as DNA: TGTGCCAGCAGTGGGGTCACAGAACGCTTGCAGCCCCAGCATTTT. Translation: CASSGVTERLQPQHF. The chain uses TRBV2 and TRBJ1-5; D is ambiguous. Trimming took off 4 bases at V and 7 bases at J, with 17 bases between the two ends. Germline values: CDR1 SNHLY, CDR2 FYNNEI. The CDR3 consists of 15 residues. Full variable domain (rest looked up from reference TRBV2 and TRBJ1-5): EPEVTQTPSHQVTQMGQEVILRCVPISNHLYFYWYRQILGQKVEFLVSFYNNEISEKSEIFDDQFSVERPDGSNFTLKIRSTKLEDSAMYFCASSGVTERLQPQHFGDGTRLSIL.

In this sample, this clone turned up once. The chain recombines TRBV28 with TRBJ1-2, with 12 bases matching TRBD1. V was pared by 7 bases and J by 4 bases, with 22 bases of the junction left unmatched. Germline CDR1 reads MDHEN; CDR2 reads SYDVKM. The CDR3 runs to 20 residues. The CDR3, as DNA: TGTGCCAGCACTCCCACCCAGTCTTTGTCGGGGACAGGGGGCGGCTATGGCTACACCTTC. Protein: CASTPTQSLSGTGGGYGYTF.

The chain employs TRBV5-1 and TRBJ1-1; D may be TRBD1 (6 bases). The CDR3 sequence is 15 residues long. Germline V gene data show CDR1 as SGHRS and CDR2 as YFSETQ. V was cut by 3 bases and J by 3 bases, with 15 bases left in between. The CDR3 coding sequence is TGCGCCAGCAGCTCCGGGGGGGCTCCTTACACTGAAGCTTTCTTT. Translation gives CASSSGGAPYTEAFF. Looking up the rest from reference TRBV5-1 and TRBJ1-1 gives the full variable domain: KAGVTQTPRYLIKTRGQQVTLSCSPISGHRSVSWYQQTPGQGLQFLFEYFSETQRNKGNFPGRFSGRQFSNSRSEMNVSTLELGDSALYLCASSSGGAPYTEAFFGQGTRLTVV.

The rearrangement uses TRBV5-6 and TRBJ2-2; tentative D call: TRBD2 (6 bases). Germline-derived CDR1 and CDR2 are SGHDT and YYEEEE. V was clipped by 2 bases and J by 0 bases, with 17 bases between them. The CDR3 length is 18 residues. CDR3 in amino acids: CASSFDKLANANTGELFF. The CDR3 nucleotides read TGTGCCAGCAGCTTCGATAAGCTAGCGAACGCGAACACCGGGGAGCTGTTTTTT.

Here the CDR3 reads CASSLGGAGETQYF. The DNA of the CDR3 is TGTGCCAGCAGCTTAGGAGGCGCTGGAGAGACCCAGTACTTC. This chain joins TRBV7-3 and TRBJ2-7, with D possibly being TRBD2 (5 bases). The J call is doubtful: the DNA matches TRBJ2-5 better. Germline V CDR1 and CDR2: SGHTA, FQGTGA. CDR3 length equals 14 residues.

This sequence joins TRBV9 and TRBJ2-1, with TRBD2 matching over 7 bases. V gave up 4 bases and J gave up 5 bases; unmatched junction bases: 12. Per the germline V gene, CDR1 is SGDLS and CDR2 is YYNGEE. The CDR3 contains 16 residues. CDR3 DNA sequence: TGTGCCAGCAGCCCTCAAGGACTAGTGCAGGACAATGAGCAGTTCTTC. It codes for CASSPQGLVQDNEQFF.

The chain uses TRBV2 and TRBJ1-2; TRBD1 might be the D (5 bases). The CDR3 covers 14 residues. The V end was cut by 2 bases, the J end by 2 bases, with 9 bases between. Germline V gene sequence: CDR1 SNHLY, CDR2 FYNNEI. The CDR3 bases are TGTGCCAGCAGTGAATCGCGGGGGAACTATGGCTACACCTTC. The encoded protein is CASSESRGNYGYTF.

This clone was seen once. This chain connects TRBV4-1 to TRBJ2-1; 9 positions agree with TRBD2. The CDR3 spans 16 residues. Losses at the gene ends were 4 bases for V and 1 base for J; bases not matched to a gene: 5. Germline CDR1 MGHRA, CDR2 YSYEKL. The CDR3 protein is CASSRATSGSYNEQFF. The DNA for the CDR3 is TGCGCCAGCAGCCGCGCGACTAGCGGTTCCTACAATGAGCAGTTCTTC.